The following is a TCR beta chain sequence with its context. CDR3 length: 15 amino acids. Germline CDR1 is SGHVS and CDR2 is FNYEAQ. V was shortened by 1 base and J by 5 bases, with 11 bases between the two germline ends. Produced via immunoSEQ multiplex PCR; TCRdb's table is partial and in-frame only. The repertoire holds over 350,000 clones, with 90% to 95% as singletons. The data were taken from a study of blood T cell repertoires in COVID-19. The overall study: From T cells, B-cell-depleted T cells, or PBMCs came the material, which was cDNA or gDNA.

The gene calls are TRBV7-6 and TRBJ1-4, with no clear D. Sequencing used PBMCs or T cells enriched from blood (not recorded which). This receptor was obtained from a woman aged 40 to 49 who had been exposed to COVID-19. DNA for the CDR3: TGTGCCAGCAGCTTAGTAGAGAACCCGAATGAAAAACTGTTTTTT. This encodes CASSLVENPNEKLFF.